This T cell receptor beta chain was identified during a study of yellow fever vaccine responses in identical twins. Study-wide results and caveats: In identical twins, vaccine T cell responses appeared partly shared and partly individual.

Each CDR3 protein is one row after TCRdb ran MiXCR on the RT-PCR reads. The sample shows about 4,800 distinct CDR3 sequences, roughly 85% of them seen only once. Note on this clonotype: Its antigen remains unknown.

The sequencing used T cells from blood (PBMCs), unsorted or a sorted subset (not recorded which), collected before or after yellow fever vaccination (not recorded which). This clonotype was obtained from a woman aged 18-29 years who received the yellow fever vaccine.

The CDR3 bases are TGCGCCAGGGGTCTAATAGGACAGGAGAAGAACACTGAAGCTTTCTTT. This sequence encodes CARGLIGQEKNTEAFF. V usage is TRBV10-1 and J usage is TRBJ1-1, with 7 bases fitting TRBD1. CDR3 length equals 16 residues. The J segment lost 1 base and the V segment lost 9 bases, leaving 14 bases of the junction unmatched. Germline V gene lookup returns CDR1 WNHNN and CDR2 SYGVQD (reference sequence).